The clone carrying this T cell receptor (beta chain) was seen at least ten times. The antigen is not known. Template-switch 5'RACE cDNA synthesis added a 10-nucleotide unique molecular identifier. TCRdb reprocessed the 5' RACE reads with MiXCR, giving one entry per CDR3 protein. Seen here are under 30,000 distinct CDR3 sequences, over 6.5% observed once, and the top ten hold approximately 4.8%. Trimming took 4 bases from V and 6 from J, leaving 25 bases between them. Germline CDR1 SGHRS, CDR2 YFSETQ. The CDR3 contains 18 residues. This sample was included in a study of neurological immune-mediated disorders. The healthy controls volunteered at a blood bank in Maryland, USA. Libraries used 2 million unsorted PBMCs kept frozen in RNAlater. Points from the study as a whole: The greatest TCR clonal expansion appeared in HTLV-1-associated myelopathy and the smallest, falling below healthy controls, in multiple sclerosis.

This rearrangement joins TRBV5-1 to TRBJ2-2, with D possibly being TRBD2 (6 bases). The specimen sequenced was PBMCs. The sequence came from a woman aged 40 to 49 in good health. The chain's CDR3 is CASSKKLAKNEGSGELFF. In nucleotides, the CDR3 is TGCGCCAGCAGCAAAAAACTAGCCAAAAATGAGGGGTCCGGGGAGCTGTTTTTT.